A selection of T cell receptor beta chains follows, all from one sample in a study of immune heterogeneity within non-small cell lung tumors. TCRdb fed the multiplex PCR reads into MiXCR, producing one record per CDR3 protein. This table has 9,500 to 12,000 distinct CDR3 sequences, approximately 20% appearing once. Sequencing used lung tumor tissue. These receptor sequences come from a man aged 55 to 70 with non-small cell lung cancer. Both conserved end residues are part of each CDR3. The D gene is left open where the match is weak. Clone size, where shown, is once, few, many, or a class for clones that have expanded.

>TRBV4-1|NA|TRBJ2-5|NA
CASSLLEGEPRVAQYF
TGCGCCAGCAGCTTACTCGAGGGGGAGCCGAGAGTCGCCCAGTACTTC
>TRBV20-1|TRBD1|TRBJ1-2|NA
CSAGTGTGYTF
TGCAGTGCAGGGACAGGTACTGGCTACACCTTC
>TRBV10-3|TRBD2|TRBJ2-1|NA
CAITQAGGTYNEQFF
TGTGCCATCACCCAAGCGGGAGGGACTTACAATGAGCAGTTCTTC
>TRBV6-1|NA|TRBJ2-3|few
CASRVAVGDTQYF
TGTGCCAGCAGGGTAGCGGTGGGGGATACGCAGTATTTT
>TRBV11-1|NA|TRBJ2-7|few
CASSLTVAYEQYF
TGTGCCAGCAGCCTTACAGTGGCCTACGAGCAGTACTTC
>TRBV7-2|NA|TRBJ2-5|many
CASSSVETQYF
TGTGCCAGCAGCTCGGTGGAGACCCAGTACTTC
>TRBV9|NA|TRBJ1-3|NA
CASSGEARLNSGNTIYF
TGTGCCAGCAGCGGAGAAGCCAGACTTAACTCTGGAAACACCATATATTTT
>TRBV24-1|NA|TRBJ2-1|few
CATSDQSSRGTYNEQFF
TGTGCCACCAGTGATCAATCCAGTCGGGGGACCTACAATGAGCAGTTCTTC
>TRBV20-1|TRBD2|TRBJ2-1|NA
CSAGLTGGPVGEQFF
TGCAGTGCGGGGTTAACGGGAGGCCCAGTCGGTGAGCAGTTCTTC
>TRBV9|NA|TRBJ2-3|few
CASSRGDGVTQYF
TGTGCCAGCAGCCGTGGAGACGGCGTTACGCAGTATTTT
>TRBV30|NA|TRBJ1-1|medium-sized
CAWSVQVRTEAFF
TGTGCCTGGAGTGTACAGGTGAGAACTGAAGCTTTCTTT
>TRBV15|NA|TRBJ2-1|medium-sized
CATSRARTSSYNEQFF
TGTGCCACCAGCAGAGCTCGGACGAGCTCCTACAATGAGCAGTTCTTC
>TRBV5-5|NA|TRBJ1-6|NA
CASSLDVGVSPLHF
TGTGCCAGCAGCTTGGACGTGGGAGTTTCACCCCTCCACTTT
>TRBV7-9|NA|TRBJ2-2|medium-sized
CASSLPRDPGELFF
TGTGCCAGCAGCTTACCCCGGGACCCCGGGGAGCTGTTTTTT
>TRBV4-2|TRBD2|TRBJ2-5|medium-sized
CASSQDQGASGSQGTQYF
TGTGCCAGCAGCCAAGACCAAGGGGCTAGCGGGAGCCAGGGGACCCAGTACTTC
>TRBV29-1|NA|TRBJ2-1|few
CSVLTGEQFF
TGCAGCGTCCTAACGGGTGAGCAGTTCTTC
>TRBV7-2|NA|TRBJ1-1|NA
CASSLLRVATEAFF
TGTGCCAGCAGCCTCCTTCGGGTCGCCACTGAAGCTTTCTTT
>TRBV20-1|NA|TRBJ2-5|NA
CSARTGQETQYF
TGCAGTGCTAGGACGGGGCAAGAGACCCAGTACTTC
>TRBV10-1|NA|TRBJ2-5|NA
CATPRRLPQETQYF
TGCGCCACCCCCCGACGACTCCCCCAAGAGACCCAGTACTTC
>TRBV28|TRBD1|TRBJ2-3|medium-sized
CASTPPDREDTQYF
TGTGCCAGCACCCCCCCGGACAGGGAAGATACGCAGTATTTT
>TRBV15|NA|TRBJ2-1|medium-sized
CATSREGITMGEQFF
TGTGCCACCAGCAGAGAGGGCATCACTATGGGGGAGCAGTTCTTC
>TRBV28|NA|TRBJ2-7|medium-sized
CASSLTAFYEQYF
TGTGCCAGCAGTCTTACTGCTTTCTACGAGCAGTACTTC